The 6 T cell receptor beta chains listed next were all sequenced from one sample in a study of T-cell memory formation after mild COVID-19. TCRdb reprocessed the 5' RACE reads with MiXCR, giving one entry per CDR3 protein. The sample has roughly 310,000 distinct CDR3 sequences, around 15% seen once. Sequencing was carried out using PBMCs or a T cell subset sorted from them (not recorded which). These TCRs come from a young man who had mild COVID-19 (a few samples of this study predate the infection). Cell type and time point are not known.

This chain joins TRBV18 and TRBJ2-7; D not resolved. V was cut by 3 bases and J by 2 bases, with 8 bases left in between. Germline V gene sequence: CDR1 KGHSH, CDR2 LQKENI. The CDR3 totals 13 residues. CDR3 residues: CASSPSVPYEQYV. The DNA for the CDR3 is TGTGCCAGCTCACCTTCGGTCCCCTACGAGCAGTACGTC.

This clonotype was picked up a small number of times. This rearrangement joins TRBV25-1 to TRBJ1-4; D is perhaps TRBD1 (6 bases). The V end was cut by 7 bases, the J end by 6 bases, with 18 bases between. Germline CDR1 and CDR2: MGHDK and SYGVNS. The length of the CDR3 is 15 residues. This CDR3 is CASTSEGGGHEKLFF. The CDR3 region has the DNA TGTGCCAGCACCTCTGAGGGAGGGGGACATGAAAAACTGTTTTTT.

This clonotype has just a few counts. The chain joins TRBV9 to TRBJ1-1; no clear D gene. Germline CDR1 and CDR2: SGDLS and YYNGEE. V was cut by 2 bases and J by 0 bases, with 5 bases left in between. This CDR3 is 13 amino acids long. The DNA of the CDR3 is TGTGCCAGCAGCGTTTTGGTGAACACTGAAGCTTTCTTT. It specifies CASSVLVNTEAFF.

The V and J genes are TRBV5-5 and TRBJ2-5; TRBD2 matches 8 bases. The CDR3 has 17 residues. Germline V CDR1 and CDR2: SGHKS, YYEKEE (reference sequence). After removal of 5 bases from V and 5 bases from J, the junction contained 17 bases not matched to a gene. This CDR3 is CASRGETGLANVETQYF. For the CDR3, the DNA is TGTGCCAGCAGGGGTGAGACAGGACTAGCCAACGTGGAGACCCAGTACTTC.

This clonotype has a handful of counts. The rearrangement joins TRBV12-3 or TRBV12-4 to TRBJ1-1; D is possibly TRBD1 (6 bases). The V gene lost 6 bases and the J gene lost 7 bases, with 12 bases spanning the gap. This CDR3 region has 12 residues. CDR3 protein: CASSRGLGEAFF. The CDR3 DNA reads as TGTGCCAGCAGCAGGGGACTCGGTGAAGCTTTCTTT.

This clonotype was observed at least ten times. The chain carries TRBV7-2 and TRBJ1-6, with D uncertain. The CDR3 spans 17 residues. CDR1 SGHTA and CDR2 FQGNSA come from the germline V gene. The V gene lost 5 bases and the J gene lost 9 bases, with 23 bases spanning the gap. The CDR3 region has the DNA TGTGCCAGCAGCCCCGGGATGTTCGGGTTCTTTGGTTCACCCCTCCACTTT. Its protein is CASSPGMFGFFGSPLHF. The full variable domain, rest sourced from reference TRBV7-2 and TRBJ1-6, is GAGVSQSPSNKVTEKGKDVELRCDPISGHTALYWYRQSLGQGLEFLIYFQGNSAPDKSGLPSDRFSAERTGGSVSTLTIQRTQQEDSAVYLCASSPGMFGFFGSPLHFGNGTRLTVT.